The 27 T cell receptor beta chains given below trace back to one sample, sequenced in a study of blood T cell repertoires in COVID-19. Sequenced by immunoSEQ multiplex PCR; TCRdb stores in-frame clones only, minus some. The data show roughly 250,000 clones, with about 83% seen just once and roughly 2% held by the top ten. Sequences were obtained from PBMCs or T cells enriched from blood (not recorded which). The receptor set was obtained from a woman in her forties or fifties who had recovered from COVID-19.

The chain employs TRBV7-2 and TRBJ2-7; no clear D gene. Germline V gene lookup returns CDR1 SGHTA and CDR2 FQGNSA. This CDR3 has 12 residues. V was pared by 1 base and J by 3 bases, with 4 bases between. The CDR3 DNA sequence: TGTGCCAGCAGCTTAGTACTCTACGAGCAGTACTTC. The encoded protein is CASSLVLYEQYF. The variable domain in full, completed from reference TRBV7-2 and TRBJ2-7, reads GAGVSQSPSNKVTEKGKDVELRCDPISGHTALYWYRQSLGQGLEFLIYFQGNSAPDKSGLPSDRFSAERTGGSVSTLTIQRTQQEDSAVYLCASSLVLYEQYFGPGTRLTVT.

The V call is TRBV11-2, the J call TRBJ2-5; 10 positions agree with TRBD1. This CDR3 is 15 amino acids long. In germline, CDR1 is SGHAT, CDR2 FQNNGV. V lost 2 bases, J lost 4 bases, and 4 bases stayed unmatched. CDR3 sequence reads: CASSLPTGGVETQYF. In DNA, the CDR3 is TGTGCCAGCAGCTTACCGACAGGGGGCGTAGAGACCCAGTACTTC.

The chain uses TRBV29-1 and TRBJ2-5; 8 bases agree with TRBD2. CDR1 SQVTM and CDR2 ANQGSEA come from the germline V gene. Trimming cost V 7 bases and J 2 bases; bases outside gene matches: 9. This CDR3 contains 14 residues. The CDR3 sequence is CSAGRGSGQETQYF. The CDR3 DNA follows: TGCAGCGCCGGGAGGGGGAGTGGGCAAGAGACCCAGTACTTC.

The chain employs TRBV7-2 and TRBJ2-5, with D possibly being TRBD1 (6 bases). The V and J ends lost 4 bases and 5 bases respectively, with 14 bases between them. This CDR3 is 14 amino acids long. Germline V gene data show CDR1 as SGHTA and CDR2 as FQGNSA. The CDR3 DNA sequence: TGTGCCAGCAGCTCCCAAGGTGGGGGCGAGACCCAGTACTTC. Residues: CASSSQGGGETQYF.

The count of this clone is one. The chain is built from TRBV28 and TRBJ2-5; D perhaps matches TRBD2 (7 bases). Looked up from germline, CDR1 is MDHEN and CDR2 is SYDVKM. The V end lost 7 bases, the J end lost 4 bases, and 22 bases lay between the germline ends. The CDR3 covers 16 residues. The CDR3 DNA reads TGTGCCAGCAATACCAGGAAGCGAGGGGGGGGAGAGACCCAGTACTTC. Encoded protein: CASNTRKRGGGETQYF.

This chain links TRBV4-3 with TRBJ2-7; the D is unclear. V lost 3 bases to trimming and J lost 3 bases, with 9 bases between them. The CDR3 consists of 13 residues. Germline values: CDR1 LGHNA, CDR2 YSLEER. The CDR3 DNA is TGCGCCAGCAGCCACAATCTATTCTACGAGCAGTACTTC. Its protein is CASSHNLFYEQYF.

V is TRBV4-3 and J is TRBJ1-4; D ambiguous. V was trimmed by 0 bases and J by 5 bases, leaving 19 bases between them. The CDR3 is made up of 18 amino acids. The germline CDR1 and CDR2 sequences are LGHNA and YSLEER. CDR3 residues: CASSQEWSRRALNEKLFF. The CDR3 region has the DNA TGCGCCAGCAGCCAAGAGTGGTCCAGGAGGGCCCTCAATGAAAAACTGTTTTTT.

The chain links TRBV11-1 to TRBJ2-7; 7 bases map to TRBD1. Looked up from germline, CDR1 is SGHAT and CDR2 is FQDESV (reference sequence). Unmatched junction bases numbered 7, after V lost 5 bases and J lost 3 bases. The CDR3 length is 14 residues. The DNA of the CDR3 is TGTGCCAGCAGCCCAACTGGGACAGTCTACGAGCAGTACTTC. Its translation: CASSPTGTVYEQYF. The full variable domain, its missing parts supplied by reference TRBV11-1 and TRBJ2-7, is EAEVAQSPRYKITEKSQAVAFWCDPISGHATLYWYRQILGQGPELLVQFQDESVVDDSQLPKDRFSAERLKGVDSTLKIQPAELGDSAMYLCASSPTGTVYEQYFGPGTRLTVT.

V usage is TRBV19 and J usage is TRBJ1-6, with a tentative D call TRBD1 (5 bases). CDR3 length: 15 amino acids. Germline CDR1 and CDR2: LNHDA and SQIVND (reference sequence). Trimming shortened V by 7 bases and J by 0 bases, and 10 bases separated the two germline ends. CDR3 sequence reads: CASNPGRSYNSPLHF. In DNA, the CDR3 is TGTGCCAGTAATCCAGGGCGCTCCTATAATTCACCCCTCCACTTT. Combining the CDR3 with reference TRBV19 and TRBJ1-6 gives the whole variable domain DGGITQSPKYLFRKEGQNVTLSCEQNLNHDAMYWYRQDPGQGLRLIYYSQIVNDFQKGDIAEGYSVSREKKESFPLTVTSAQKNPTAFYLCASNPGRSYNSPLHFGNGTRLTVT.

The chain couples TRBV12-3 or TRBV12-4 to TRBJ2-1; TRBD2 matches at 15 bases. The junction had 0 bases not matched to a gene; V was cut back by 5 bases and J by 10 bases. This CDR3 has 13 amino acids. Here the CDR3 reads CASSGTSGREQFF. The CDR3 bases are TGTGCCAGCAGTGGGACTAGCGGGAGGGAGCAGTTCTTC.

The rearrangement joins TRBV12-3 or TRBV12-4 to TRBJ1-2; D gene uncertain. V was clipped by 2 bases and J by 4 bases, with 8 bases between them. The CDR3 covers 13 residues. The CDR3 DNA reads TGTGCCAGCAGTTTACACACCCGCTATGGCTACACCTTC. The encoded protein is CASSLHTRYGYTF.

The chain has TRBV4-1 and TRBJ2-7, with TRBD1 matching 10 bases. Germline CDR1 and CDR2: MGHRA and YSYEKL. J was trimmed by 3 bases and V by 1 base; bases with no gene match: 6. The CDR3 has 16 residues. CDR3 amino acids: CASSQATGGVFYEQYF. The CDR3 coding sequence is TGCGCCAGCAGCCAAGCGACAGGGGGCGTTTTCTACGAGCAGTACTTC.

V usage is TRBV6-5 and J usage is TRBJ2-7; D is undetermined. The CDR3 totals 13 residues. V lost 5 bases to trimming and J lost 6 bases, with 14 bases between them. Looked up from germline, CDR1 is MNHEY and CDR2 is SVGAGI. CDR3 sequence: CASSPGLYLEQYF. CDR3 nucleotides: TGTGCCAGCAGTCCTGGGCTGTATCTCGAGCAGTACTTC.

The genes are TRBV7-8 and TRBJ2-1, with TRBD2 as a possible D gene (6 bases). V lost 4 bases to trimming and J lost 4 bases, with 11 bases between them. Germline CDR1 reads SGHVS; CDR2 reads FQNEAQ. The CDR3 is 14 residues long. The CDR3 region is CASSSQDYYNEQFF. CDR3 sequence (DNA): TGTGCCAGCAGCTCCCAGGACTATTACAATGAGCAGTTCTTC.

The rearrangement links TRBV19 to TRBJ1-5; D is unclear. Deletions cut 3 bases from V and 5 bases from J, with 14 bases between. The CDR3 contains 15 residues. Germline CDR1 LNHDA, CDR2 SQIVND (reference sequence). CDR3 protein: CASSIGQRLHQPQHF. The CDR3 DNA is TGTGCCAGTAGTATTGGCCAGAGACTCCATCAGCCCCAGCATTTT. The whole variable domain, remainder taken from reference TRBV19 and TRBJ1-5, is DGGITQSPKYLFRKEGQNVTLSCEQNLNHDAMYWYRQDPGQGLRLIYYSQIVNDFQKGDIAEGYSVSREKKESFPLTVTSAQKNPTAFYLCASSIGQRLHQPQHFGDGTRLSIL.

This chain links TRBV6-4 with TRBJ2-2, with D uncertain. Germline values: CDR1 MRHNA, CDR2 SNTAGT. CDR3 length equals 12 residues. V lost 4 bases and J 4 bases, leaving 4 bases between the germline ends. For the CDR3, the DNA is TGTGCCAGCAGTGCCTTCACCGGGGAGCTGTTTTTT. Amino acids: CASSAFTGELFF.

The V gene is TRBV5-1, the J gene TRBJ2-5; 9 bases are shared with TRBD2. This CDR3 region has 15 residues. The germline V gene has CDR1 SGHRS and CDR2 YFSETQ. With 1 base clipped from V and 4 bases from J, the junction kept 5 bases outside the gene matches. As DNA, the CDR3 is TGCGCCAGCAGCTTGAAGCGGGGGGTCCGAGAGACCCAGTACTTC. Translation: CASSLKRGVRETQYF.

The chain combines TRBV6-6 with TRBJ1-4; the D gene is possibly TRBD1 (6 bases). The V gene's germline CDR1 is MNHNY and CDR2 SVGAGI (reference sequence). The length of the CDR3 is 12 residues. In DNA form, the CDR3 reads TGTGCAGGGGGAAGGGCTAATGAAAAACTGTTTTTT. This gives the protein CAGGRANEKLFF.

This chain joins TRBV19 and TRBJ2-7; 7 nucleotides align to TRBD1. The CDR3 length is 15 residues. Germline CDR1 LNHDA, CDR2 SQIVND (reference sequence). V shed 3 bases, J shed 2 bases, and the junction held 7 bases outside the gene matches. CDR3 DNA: TGTGCCAGTAGTATCGCCGACAGGGATACCTACGAGCAGTACTTC. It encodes CASSIADRDTYEQYF. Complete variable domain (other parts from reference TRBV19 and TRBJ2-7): DGGITQSPKYLFRKEGQNVTLSCEQNLNHDAMYWYRQDPGQGLRLIYYSQIVNDFQKGDIAEGYSVSREKKESFPLTVTSAQKNPTAFYLCASSIADRDTYEQYFGPGTRLTVT.

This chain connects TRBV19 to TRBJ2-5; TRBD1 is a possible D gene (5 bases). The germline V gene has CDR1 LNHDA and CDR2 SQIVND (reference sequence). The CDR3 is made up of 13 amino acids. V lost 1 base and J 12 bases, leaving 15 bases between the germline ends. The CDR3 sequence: CASSIGTKKKKYF. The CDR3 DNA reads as TGTGCCAGTAGTATAGGGACAAAGAAGAAAAAGTACTTC.

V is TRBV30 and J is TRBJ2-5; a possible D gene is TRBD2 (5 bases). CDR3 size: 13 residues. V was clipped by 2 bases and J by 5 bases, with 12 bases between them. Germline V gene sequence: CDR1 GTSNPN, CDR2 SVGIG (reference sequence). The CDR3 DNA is TGTGCCTGGAGTCCCGGACTGGCGGAGACCCAGTACTTC. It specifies CAWSPGLAETQYF. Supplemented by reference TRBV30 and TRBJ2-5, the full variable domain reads SQTIHQWPATLVQPVGSPLSLECTVEGTSNPNLYWYRQAAGRGLQLLFYSVGIGQISSEVPQNLSASRPQDRQFILSSKKLLLSDSGFYLCAWSPGLAETQYFGPGTRLLVL.

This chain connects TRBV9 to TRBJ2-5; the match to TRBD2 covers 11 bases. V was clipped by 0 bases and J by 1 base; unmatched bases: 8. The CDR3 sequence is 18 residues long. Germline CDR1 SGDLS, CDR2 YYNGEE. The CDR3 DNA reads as TGTGCCAGCAGCGTAGCGGTTAGCGGGGGGGCTCTCCAAGAGACCCAGTACTTC. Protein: CASSVAVSGGALQETQYF.

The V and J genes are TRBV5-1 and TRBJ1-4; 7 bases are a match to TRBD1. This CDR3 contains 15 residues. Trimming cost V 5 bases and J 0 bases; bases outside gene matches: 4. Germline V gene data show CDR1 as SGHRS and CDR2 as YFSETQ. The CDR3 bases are TGCGCCAGCAGTGGAGGGGGCGCAACTAATGAAAAACTGTTTTTT. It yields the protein CASSGGGATNEKLFF.

The CDR3 DNA reads as TGTGCCAGCAGCCAAGATTGTCGGGAGGGCCCATCCGATACGCAGTATTTT. Translating gives CASSQDCREGPSDTQYF. The V and J genes are TRBV3-1 (or the pseudogene TRBV3-2) and TRBJ2-3, with 8 bases lining up with TRBD2. With V trimmed by 0 bases and J by 6 bases, 11 bases remained unmatched. Germline-derived CDR1 and CDR2 are LGHDT and YNNKEL (reference sequence). The CDR3 is 17 residues long.

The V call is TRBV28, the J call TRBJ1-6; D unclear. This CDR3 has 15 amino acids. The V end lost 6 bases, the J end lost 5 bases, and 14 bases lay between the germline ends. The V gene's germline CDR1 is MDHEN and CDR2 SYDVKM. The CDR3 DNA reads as TGTGCCAGCAGCTCCCGTGGCGGAGATAATTCACCCCTCCACTTT. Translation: CASSSRGGDNSPLHF.

Here the CDR3 DNA reads TGTGCTAGTGGTTTGGTACTAGGACAGGGCGGGAACACCGGGGAGCTGTTTTTT. Translation: CASGLVLGQGGNTGELFF. The chain carries TRBV12-5 and TRBJ2-2; TRBD1 aligns across 8 bases. CDR3 length equals 18 residues. The V segment lost 0 bases and the J segment 1 base; nucleotides outside the gene matches: 7. Germline V gives CDR1 LGHNT, CDR2 FRNRAP.

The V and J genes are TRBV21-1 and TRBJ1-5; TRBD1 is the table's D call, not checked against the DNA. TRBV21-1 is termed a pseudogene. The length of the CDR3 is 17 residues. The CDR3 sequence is CASSETGAENSNQPQHF. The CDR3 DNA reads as TGTGCCAGCAGCGAAACAGGGGCGGAAAATAGCAATCAGCCCCAGCATTTT.